One sample yielded the 25 T cell receptor beta chains listed below, sequenced in a study of shared clonotypes between healthy human individuals. Sequencing was performed with immunoSEQ multiplex PCR; in TCRdb, only in-frame clones are kept and a portion is missing. The table shows some 630,000 clones, with approximately 96% occurring only once. The naive CD8 subset, CD45RO-negative cells positively selected for CCR7, excluded terminally differentiated effector memory CD45RA+ cells. Input material: naive CD8+ T cells sorted from blood. These receptors were collected from a woman in her thirties in good health.

This clone was found once. The chain employs TRBV7-7 and TRBJ2-1, with 12 bases fitting TRBD2. The CDR3 extends over 17 amino acids. V dropped 1 base and J dropped 7; count of bases not matched to a gene: 8. Germline CDR1 is SSHAT and CDR2 is FNYEAQ (reference sequence). CDR3 DNA: TGTGCCAGCAGCTTAGGGCCCCTAGCGGGAGGGCCGAATGAGCAGTTCTTC. Protein sequence: CASSLGPLAGGPNEQFF. Complete variable domain (other parts from reference TRBV7-7 and TRBJ2-1): GAGVSQSPRYKVTKRGQDVTLRCDPISSHATLYWYQQALGQGPEFLTYFNYEAQPDKSGLPSDRFSAERPEGSISTLTIQRTEQRDSAMYRCASSLGPLAGGPNEQFFGPGTRLTVL.

The chain employs TRBV19 and TRBJ1-4; 8 bases map to TRBD1. This CDR3 spans 16 amino acids. With V trimmed by 5 bases and J by 1 base, 6 bases remained unmatched. CDR1 and CDR2 (germline): LNHDA, SQIVND (reference sequence). The chain's CDR3 is CASSVDREGTNEKLFF. The CDR3, as DNA: TGTGCCAGTAGTGTGGACAGGGAAGGAACTAATGAAAAACTGTTTTTT.

The V gene is TRBV7-9, the J gene TRBJ2-7; D might be TRBD2 (6 bases). Trimming removed 4 bases at V and 3 bases at J, with 10 bases between. The germline V gene encodes CDR1 SEHNR and CDR2 FQNEAQ (reference sequence). This CDR3 is built from 13 residues. The CDR3 DNA reads TGTGCCAGCAGCTCGGACTACGACTACGAGCAGTACTTC. It yields the protein CASSSDYDYEQYF.

The CDR3 coding sequence is TGTGCCAGCAGTCTTGGAAGATTATCCACCGGGGAGCTGTTTTTT. Encoded protein: CASSLGRLSTGELFF. J is TRBJ2-2 and V is TRBV6-1; D unresolved. From germline, CDR1 is MNHNS and CDR2 SASEGT. The CDR3 runs to 15 residues. V was shortened by 5 bases and J by 4 bases, with 14 bases between the two germline ends.

The V call is TRBV6-1, the J call TRBJ2-2; 7 positions agree with TRBD2. Germline lookup yields CDR1 MNHNS and CDR2 SASEGT. The CDR3 runs 16 residues. Losses at the gene ends were 4 bases for V and 3 bases for J; bases not matched to a gene: 8. CDR3 loop: CASSGVLAGHTGELFF. CDR3 DNA sequence: TGTGCCAGCAGTGGTGTTTTAGCGGGTCACACCGGGGAGCTGTTTTTT.

This chain uses TRBV5-6 with TRBJ2-2, with D unclear. The germline V gene encodes CDR1 SGHDT and CDR2 YYEEEE. V was clipped by 2 bases and J by 4 bases, with 15 bases between them. The CDR3 extends over 16 amino acids. The CDR3 region has the DNA TGTGCCAGCAGCTTTGGGCTATCCGAATCCACCGGGGAGCTGTTTTTT. Translation gives CASSFGLSESTGELFF.

The chain joins TRBV15 to TRBJ2-7; 7 nucleotides align to TRBD2. Germline CDR1 and CDR2: LNHNV and YYDKDF (reference sequence). This CDR3 comprises 16 residues. Unmatched junction bases numbered 15, after V lost 5 bases and J lost 5 bases. The CDR3 DNA follows: TGTGCCACCAGCGTATTAAGGAGGGGAGGGGCCCACGAGCAGTACTTC. It encodes CATSVLRRGGAHEQYF.

On this clone: Within the sample, other DNA sequences also encode this same CDR3. The V and J genes are TRBV27 and TRBJ2-1; TRBD2 aligns across 9 bases. The V and J ends lost 5 bases and 2 bases, in that order; junction bases with no gene match: 4. The CDR3 sequence is 15 residues long. The V gene's germline CDR1 is MNHEY and CDR2 SMNVEV (reference sequence). The CDR3, as DNA: TGTGCCAGCAGTCTTAGCGGGAGTCCCTACAATGAGCAGTTCTTC. As protein: CASSLSGSPYNEQFF.

The chain links TRBV6-1 to TRBJ2-7; TRBD1 matches at 9 bases. Trimming took 2 bases from V and 6 from J; bases not matched to a gene: 11. This CDR3 has 16 amino acids. Germline CDR1 reads MNHNS; CDR2 reads SASEGT. CDR3 nucleotides: TGTGCCAGCAGTGAATGGACAGGGGAGGGGTTTGCCGAGCAGTACTTC. Residues: CASSEWTGEGFAEQYF.

The chain recombines TRBV6-5 with TRBJ2-2; 7 bases map to TRBD2. CDR1 is MNHEY and CDR2 is SVGAGI in the germline V gene. Germline trimming cut 6 bases from V and 0 bases from J; bases unmatched to any gene: 4. This CDR3 is 15 amino acids long. The CDR3 loop is CASRVAGSNTGELFF. The CDR3 DNA reads as TGTGCCAGCAGAGTAGCGGGTTCGAACACCGGGGAGCTGTTTTTT.

The rearrangement links TRBV30 to TRBJ2-2; 11 nucleotides match TRBD1. V lost 0 bases and J lost 7; bases outside the gene matches: 10. Germline CDR1 GTSNPN, CDR2 SVGIG (reference sequence). This CDR3 region has 17 residues. CDR3 protein: CAWSVRPPDRGHGELFF. DNA of the CDR3: TGTGCCTGGAGTGTACGGCCCCCGGACAGGGGGCACGGGGAGCTGTTTTTT.

Only one count was recorded for this clone. J is TRBJ2-5 and V is TRBV9, with 12 bases matching TRBD2. Germline V gene lookup returns CDR1 SGDLS and CDR2 YYNGEE. Trimming at V came to 3 bases and at J to 0 bases, leaving 6 bases not matched to a gene. This CDR3 spans 17 amino acids. The DNA for the CDR3 is TGTGCCAGCAGCGGACTAGCGGGAGACAAAGACCAAGAGACCCAGTACTTC. It codes for CASSGLAGDKDQETQYF.

V usage is TRBV27 and J usage is TRBJ2-7; TRBD2 agrees at 7 bases. The CDR3 totals 15 residues. V dropped 5 bases and J dropped 4; count of bases not matched to a gene: 11. Germline CDR1 and CDR2: MNHEY and SMNVEV (reference sequence). CDR3 region: CASSPSGLAAYEQYF. The CDR3 region has the DNA TGTGCCAGCAGTCCAAGCGGGCTAGCGGCTTACGAGCAGTACTTC.

The chain has TRBV6-9 and TRBJ2-6, with 9 nucleotides matching TRBD1. The ends lost 7 bases at V and 0 bases at J; junction bases unmatched: 10. This CDR3 comprises 18 residues. CDR1 and CDR2 from the germline V gene are MNHGY and SVAAGI. CDR3 loop: CASKVIGTGFSGANVLTF. In nucleotides, the CDR3 is TGTGCCAGCAAGGTCATCGGGACAGGGTTCTCTGGGGCCAACGTCCTGACTTTC.

The chain joins TRBV4-2 to TRBJ2-4; 8 positions match TRBD2. Germline loops: CDR1 LGHNA, CDR2 YNFKEQ. This CDR3 region has 18 residues. The V and J ends lost 1 base and 1 base, in that order; junction bases with no gene match: 9. CDR3 nucleotide sequence: TGTGCCAGCAGCCAAGGGAACTTAGCGGGAACGGCCAAAAACATTCAGTACTTC. Translated, it gives CASSQGNLAGTAKNIQYF.

This chain uses TRBV28 with TRBJ2-7; D remains unclear. The CDR3 sequence is 18 residues long. The V end was cut by 1 base, the J end by 3 bases, with 22 bases between. Germline V CDR1 and CDR2: MDHEN, SYDVKM. The CDR3 nucleotides are TGTGCCAGCAGTTTATTTAGTTTTGCGGCTTTGCAGGACTACGAGCAGTACTTC. It specifies CASSLFSFAALQDYEQYF.

The chain links TRBV4-1 to TRBJ1-4; no clear D gene. The CDR3 is made up of 16 amino acids. V lost 4 bases, J lost 0 bases, and 12 bases lay in between. Germline-derived CDR1 and CDR2 are MGHRA and YSYEKL. CDR3 sequence (DNA): TGCGCCAGCAGCCCAATCGACACTTCAACTAATGAAAAACTGTTTTTT. Translating gives CASSPIDTSTNEKLFF.

J is TRBJ2-7 and V is TRBV19, with D tentatively TRBD2 (6 bases). CDR1 is LNHDA and CDR2 is SQIVND in the germline V gene (reference sequence). Trimming left V 5 bases short and J 4 bases short, with 18 bases between. This CDR3 is 15 amino acids long. This CDR3 is CASSVGLSPGYEQYF. DNA of the CDR3: TGTGCCAGTAGTGTCGGACTATCACCGGGGTACGAGCAGTACTTC.

CDR3 bases: TGTGCCAGCAGTTACTTTGCAGGGGGAGGCACCATATATTTT. This translates into CASSYFAGGGTIYF. The rearrangement links TRBV6-5 to TRBJ1-3, with 7 bases fitting TRBD1. The CDR3 is made up of 14 amino acids. Germline CDR1 reads MNHEY; CDR2 reads SVGAGI. V was pared by 1 base and J by 9 bases, with 6 bases of the junction left unmatched.

Notes on this clone: This same CDR3 is encoded by further DNA sequences in the sample. The chain employs TRBV27 and TRBJ1-2; 9 bases fit TRBD1. V was pared by 5 bases and J by 8 bases, with 6 bases of the junction left unmatched. The CDR3 runs 13 residues. Looked up from germline, CDR1 is MNHEY and CDR2 is SMNVEV (reference sequence). In DNA form, the CDR3 reads TGTGCCAGCAGTCCAGGGACAGGGATGGGCTACACCTTC. Protein sequence: CASSPGTGMGYTF.

V gene TRBV6-1 combines with J gene TRBJ2-7, with D hard to call. Germline loops: CDR1 MNHNS, CDR2 SASEGT. This CDR3 spans 13 amino acids. The V gene lost 8 bases and the J gene lost 5 bases, with 16 bases spanning the gap. CDR3 DNA: TGTGCCAGCGAGTGGGCAGCCCCAGACGAGCAGTACTTC. Residues: CASEWAAPDEQYF.

The rearrangement links TRBV19 to TRBJ2-7; D may be TRBD2 (6 bases). CDR3 size: 14 residues. V was cut by 3 bases and J by 2 bases, with 11 bases left in between. The germline gives CDR1 LNHDA, CDR2 SQIVND (reference sequence). As DNA, the CDR3 is TGTGCCAGTAGTATCGCTAGCGTAGCCTACGAGCAGTACTTC. Amino acids: CASSIASVAYEQYF.

V usage is TRBV5-8 and J usage is TRBJ2-7; D is uncertain. In germline, CDR1 is SGHTS, CDR2 YDEGEE. This CDR3 is 14 amino acids long. Trimming took off 2 bases at V and 0 bases at J, with 9 bases between the two ends. CDR3 protein: CASSFRRSSYEQYF. CDR3 nucleotides: TGTGCCAGCAGCTTTCGACGGAGCTCCTACGAGCAGTACTTC.

J is TRBJ2-3 and V is TRBV11-2; D uncertain. CDR1 is SGHAT, CDR2 FQNNGV, per germline. Trimming left V 1 base short and J 0 bases short, with 14 bases between. CDR3 length equals 17 residues. CDR3 sequence reads: CASSLVSGASSTDTQYF. CDR3 DNA sequence: TGTGCCAGCAGCTTAGTTAGTGGCGCCTCTAGCACAGATACGCAGTATTTT.

This clone was found once. This chain connects TRBV23-1 to TRBJ1-2; D remains ambiguous. TRBV23-1 is assigned to the ORF class and has an uncertain function. With 2 bases removed from V and 13 bases from J, the gap between germline ends came to 11 bases. The CDR3 runs to 11 residues. The CDR3 nucleotides read TGCGCCAGCAGTCAACATCCCCTCCCCACCTTC. Translated, it gives CASSQHPLPTF.